The clone carrying this TCR beta chain has a count of ten or more. Its antigen is unidentified. One entry per CDR3 protein, called by TCRdb with MiXCR from the 5' RACE reads. The sample consists of 640,000 or so distinct CDR3 sequences, approximately 6% of them appearing once. The sample originates from a study of identical twins. Study-level points and caveats: Models underestimated how often monozygotic twins shared out-of-frame TCR alpha. With abundant cord blood beta clonotypes, insertions were fewer; memory repertoires showed no such pattern.

Sequenced input: naive T cells sorted from blood. The source is a man aged 18-30 years in good health.

The CDR3 sequence is CASSHGQFQPFF. For the CDR3, the DNA is TGCGCCAGCAGCCATGGACAGTTTCAACCGTTCTTC. The chain employs TRBV5-1 and TRBJ2-1, with a tentative D call TRBD1 (6 bases). This CDR3 is 12 amino acids long. Germline lookup yields CDR1 SGHRS and CDR2 YFSETQ. The germline V and J ends were trimmed by 4 bases and 15 bases, with 17 bases remaining between them.